This TCR beta chain came from a study of glioma-infiltrating T cells. The CDR3 has 13 amino acids. Germline V gene data show CDR1 as SEHNR and CDR2 as FQNEAQ (reference sequence). Trimming took off 5 bases at V and 8 bases at J, with 12 bases between the two ends. Amplification of TCR alpha and beta CDR3 regions from RNA used iRepertoire nested multiplex PCR. A single record per CDR3 protein comes from TCRdb applying MiXCR to the multiplex PCR reads. The sample lists about 410,000 distinct CDR3 sequences, roughly two fifths occurring once. This TCR came from a human donor with low-grade glioma or glioblastoma, undergoing nonglioma brain surgery, or in good health (not recorded which). The rearrangement links TRBV7-9 to TRBJ1-4; no clear D. Sequenced sample: glioma tissue, nonneoplastic brain tissue, or PBMCs (not recorded which). The CDR3 reads CASSPQEKEKLFF. CDR3 DNA: TGTGCCAGCAGCCCCCAGGAAAAGGAAAAACTGTTTTTT.